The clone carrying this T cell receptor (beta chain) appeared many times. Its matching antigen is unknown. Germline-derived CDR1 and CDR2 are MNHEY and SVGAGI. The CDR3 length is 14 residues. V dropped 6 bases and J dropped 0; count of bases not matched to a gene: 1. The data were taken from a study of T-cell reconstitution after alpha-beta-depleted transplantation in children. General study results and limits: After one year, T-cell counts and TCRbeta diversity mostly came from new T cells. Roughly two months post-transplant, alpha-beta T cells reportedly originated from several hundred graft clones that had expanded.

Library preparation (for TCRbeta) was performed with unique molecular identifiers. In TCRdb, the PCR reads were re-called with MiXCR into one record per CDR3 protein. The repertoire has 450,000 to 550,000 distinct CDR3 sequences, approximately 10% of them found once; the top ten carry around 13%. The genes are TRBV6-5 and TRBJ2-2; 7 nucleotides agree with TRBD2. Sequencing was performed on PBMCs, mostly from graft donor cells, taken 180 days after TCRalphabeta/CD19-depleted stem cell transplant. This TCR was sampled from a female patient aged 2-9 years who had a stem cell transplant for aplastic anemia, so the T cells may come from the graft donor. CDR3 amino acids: CASRLAANTGELFF. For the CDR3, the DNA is TGTGCCAGCAGGCTAGCGGCGAACACCGGGGAGCTGTTTTTT.